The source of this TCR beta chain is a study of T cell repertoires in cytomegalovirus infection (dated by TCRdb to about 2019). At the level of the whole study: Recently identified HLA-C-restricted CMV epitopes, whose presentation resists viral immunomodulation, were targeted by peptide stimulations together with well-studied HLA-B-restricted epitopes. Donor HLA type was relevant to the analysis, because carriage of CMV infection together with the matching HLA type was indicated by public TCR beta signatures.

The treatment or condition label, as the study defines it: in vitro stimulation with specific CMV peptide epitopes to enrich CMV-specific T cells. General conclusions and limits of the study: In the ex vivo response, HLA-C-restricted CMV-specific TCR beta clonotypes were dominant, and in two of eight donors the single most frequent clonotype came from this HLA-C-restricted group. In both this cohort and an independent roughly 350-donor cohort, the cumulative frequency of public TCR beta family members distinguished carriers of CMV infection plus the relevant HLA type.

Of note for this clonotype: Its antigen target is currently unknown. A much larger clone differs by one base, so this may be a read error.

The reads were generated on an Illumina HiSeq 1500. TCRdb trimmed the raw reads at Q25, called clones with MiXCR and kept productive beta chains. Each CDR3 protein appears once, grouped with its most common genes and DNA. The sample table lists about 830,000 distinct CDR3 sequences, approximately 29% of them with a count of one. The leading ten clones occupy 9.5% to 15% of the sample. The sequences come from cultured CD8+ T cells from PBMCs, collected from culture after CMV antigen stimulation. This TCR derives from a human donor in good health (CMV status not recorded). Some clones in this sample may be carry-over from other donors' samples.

The CDR3 in this case is CASSLLRTGDQPQHF. At the DNA level, the sequence is TGTGCCAGCAGCTTACTCAGGACAGGGGATCAGCCCCAGCATTTT. The sequence is built from TRBV7-2 and TRBJ1-5, with 9 bases in between that match TRBD1. Trimming takes 2 bases off V and 5 bases off J; junction bases not matched to a gene: 4. CDR1 and CDR2, per the germline V gene, are SGHTA and FQGNSA. The CDR3 contains 15 residues, cysteine and phenylalanine counted. Only the CDR3 part of the read is kept: 45 bases, read in frame from the first base.